A selection of T cell receptor beta chains follows, all from one sample in a study of T cell responses to AZD1222 COVID-19 vaccine. Sequencing was performed with immunoSEQ multiplex PCR; in TCRdb, only in-frame clones are kept and a portion is missing. The data show 190,000 or so clones, with about 94% seen just once and 1% held by the top ten. The specimen was peripheral blood, collected 28 days after the second AZD1222 dose. All receptors come from an adult who received the AZD1222 COVID-19 vaccine. CDR3s include the opening cysteine and the closing phenylalanine or tryptophan. The D gene is left open where the match is weak. Clone size is given for some rows only: seen once, a few or many times, or a class if the clone is expanded.

d_gene	v_gene	abundance	j_gene	CDR3aa	CDR3nt
-	TRBV20-1	-	TRBJ1-2	CSASNRGDGGYTF	TGCAGTGCTAGTAATAGGGGGGACGGTGGCTACACCTTC
-	TRBV19	-	TRBJ2-1	CASSIGRDSTNEQFF	TGTGCCAGTAGTATTGGGAGGGACAGTACGAATGAGCAGTTCTTC
-	TRBV4-1	-	TRBJ1-2	CASSQMGSGYTF	TGCGCCAGCAGCCAAATGGGGTCTGGCTACACCTTC
TRBD1	TRBV11-2	-	TRBJ2-7	CASSLDRGPWYEQYF	TGTGCCAGCAGCTTGGACAGGGGCCCGTGGTACGAGCAGTACTTC
-	TRBV5-8	-	TRBJ2-4	CASSAGLRIQNIQYF	TGTGCCAGCAGCGCGGGACTCCGGATCCAAAACATTCAGTACTTC
-	TRBV20-1	-	TRBJ1-2	CSASLQTGGDYGYTF	TGCAGTGCTAGTCTACAGACAGGTGGTGACTATGGCTACACCTTC
-	TRBV19	-	TRBJ2-3	CASGVVPADTQYF	TGTGCCAGTGGGGTGGTTCCGGCGGATACGCAGTATTTT
-	TRBV6-5	-	TRBJ2-7	CASTGDLYEQYF	TGTGCCAGCACGGGGGACCTCTACGAGCAGTACTTC
TRBD1	TRBV7-9	-	TRBJ1-1	CASSLEGQRRLEAFF	TGTGCCAGCAGCTTAGAGGGACAGAGGCGACTTGAAGCTTTCTTT
TRBD1	TRBV4-1	-	TRBJ1-6	CASSQDGGGNSPLHF	TGCGCCAGCAGCCAAGACGGAGGGGGCAATTCACCCCTCCACTTT
-	TRBV11-3	-	TRBJ2-2	CASSFQGMNTGELFF	TGTGCCAGCAGCTTCCAAGGGATGAACACCGGGGAGCTGTTTTTT
-	TRBV7-9	-	TRBJ1-3	CATGGPSSGNTIYF	TGTGCCACTGGGGGACCCTCCTCTGGAAACACCATATATTTT
-	TRBV12-3/TRBV12-4	-	TRBJ2-5	CASSLRGMETQYF	TGTGCCAGCAGTTTAAGGGGGATGGAGACCCAGTACTTC
-	TRBV19	-	TRBJ1-3	CASTFWRTGSGNTIYF	TGTGCCAGTACCTTTTGGCGAACAGGGTCTGGAAACACCATATATTTT
-	TRBV5-6	few	TRBJ1-1	CASSYKHTSTEAFF	TGTGCCAGCAGCTACAAACACACGTCCACTGAAGCTTTCTTT
TRBD1	TRBV10-3	few	TRBJ2-2	CAISPGQDLNRAGELFF	TGTGCCATCAGCCCGGGACAGGATTTGAATCGGGCCGGGGAGCTGTTTTTT
-	TRBV25-1	-	TRBJ2-5	CASGRSGTEGTQYF	TGTGCCAGCGGGCGTTCGGGGACGGAGGGGACCCAGTACTTC
-	TRBV3-1/TRBV3-2	once	TRBJ1-1	CASSLGGAGNTEAFF	TGTGCCAGCAGCCTGGGGGGGGCAGGGAACACTGAAGCTTTCTTT
-	TRBV5-1	-	TRBJ2-5	CASSLERSGPETQYF	TGCGCCAGCAGCTTGGAGCGTTCGGGACCAGAGACCCAGTACTTC
-	TRBV5-1	once	TRBJ1-6	CASSPDIGSYNSPLHF	TGCGCCAGCAGCCCCGATATTGGCTCCTATAATTCACCCCTCCACTTT
-	TRBV6-1	-	TRBJ1-6	CASSEVGPLHF	TGTGCCAGCAGTGAAGTTGGACCCCTCCACTTT
TRBD1	TRBV4-2	once	TRBJ1-2	CASSPALQGAEGYTF	TGTGCCAGCAGCCCTGCTTTACAGGGGGCGGAGGGCTACACCTTC
-	TRBV5-1	few	TRBJ1-3	CASRPGTVGGGNTIYF	TGCGCCAGCAGACCCGGGACGGTGGGCGGTGGAAACACCATATATTTT
-	TRBV28	-	TRBJ1-5	CASSSPGEGNQPQHF	TGTGCCAGCAGTTCCCCCGGGGAAGGCAATCAGCCCCAGCATTTT
TRBD2	TRBV6-5	-	TRBJ2-1	CASGGSGRNEQFF	TGTGCCAGCGGGGGTAGCGGGAGGAATGAGCAGTTCTTC
TRBD2	TRBV3-1/TRBV3-2	-	TRBJ2-1	CASSQGAGGYNEQFF	TGTGCCAGCAGCCAGGGAGCGGGGGGCTACAATGAGCAGTTCTTC
TRBD1	TRBV7-9	few	TRBJ2-7	CASTSPTGIEQYF	TGTGCCAGCACCTCGCCGACAGGGATCGAGCAGTACTTC
TRBD1	TRBV18	-	TRBJ1-4	CASSPTGERNEKLFF	TGTGCCAGCTCACCTACAGGGGAACGGAATGAAAAACTGTTTTTT
-	TRBV6-5	once	TRBJ1-2	CASSYSQENYGYTF	TGTGCCAGCAGTTACTCGCAAGAGAACTATGGCTACACCTTC
-	TRBV28	-	TRBJ1-6	CASSSGQKEHSPLHF	TGTGCCAGCAGTTCTGGACAGAAGGAACATTCACCCCTCCACTTT
TRBD1	TRBV5-6	-	TRBJ1-6	CASSYGQGIVSPLHF	TGTGCCAGCAGCTACGGACAGGGTATTGTTTCACCCCTCCACTTT
-	TRBV19	-	TRBJ1-1	CASSPDGGVRNTEAFF	TGTGCCAGTAGTCCTGACGGTGGAGTGAGGAACACTGAAGCTTTCTTT
-	TRBV18	-	TRBJ2-5	CASSPPLQSETQYF	TGTGCCAGCTCACCACCGCTGCAGTCCGAGACCCAGTACTTC
-	TRBV10-3	-	TRBJ1-2	CAISERTGNYGYTF	TGTGCCATCAGTGAAAGGACGGGAAACTATGGCTACACCTTC
TRBD1	TRBV5-5	-	TRBJ1-4	CASSLDRGDEKLFF	TGTGCCAGCAGCTTGGACAGGGGAGATGAAAAACTGTTTTTT
-	TRBV10-3	-	TRBJ1-4	CAISEMPRRTNEKLFF	TGTGCCATCAGTGAGATGCCACGGAGAACTAATGAAAAACTGTTTTTT
-	TRBV9	-	TRBJ1-4	CASSVGQTATNEKLFF	TGTGCCAGCAGCGTAGGCCAGACAGCTACTAATGAAAAACTGTTTTTT